A selection of T cell receptor beta chains follows, all from one sample in a study of cytomegalovirus exposure and HLA in healthy donors. Produced via immunoSEQ multiplex PCR; TCRdb's table is partial and in-frame only. The data show 100,000 to 150,000 clones, and the top ten clones hold about 2%. The sequenced sample was PBMCs. Receptors were obtained from a man aged 40-49 years in good health and CMV-seronegative. Each CDR3 is given with its conserved first and last residue. D genes are given only for firm matches.

j_gene | v_gene | d_gene | CDR3nt | CDR3aa
TRBJ1-1 | TRBV30 | . | TGTGCCTGGTCGGTCGACTACACTGAAGCTTTCTTT | CAWSVDYTEAFF
TRBJ2-5 | TRBV5-4 | TRBD2 | TGTGCCAGCCGAGCCGGGACTAGCGGGAGGGCATTGGAGACCCAGTACTTC | CASRAGTSGRALETQYF
TRBJ1-3 | TRBV27 | TRBD1 | TGTGCCAGCGGCAGGACAGGGGGCTCCAGCTCTGGAAACACCATATATTTT | CASGRTGGSSSGNTIYF
TRBJ2-1 | TRBV5-8 | TRBD2 | TGTGCCAGCAGCTTGGGCGGCCTAGCGGCCCCCCGGTTCTTC | CASSLGGLAAPRFF
TRBJ2-5 | TRBV10-2 | TRBD2 | TGCGCCAGCAGCCCCGGATATGCTAGCGGGGAGACCCAGTACTTC | CASSPGYASGETQYF
TRBJ2-7 | TRBV5-1 | TRBD1 | TGCGCCAGCAGCTCGGCGGGTCCAGGACAGGGGCTTTTGCAGTACTTC | CASSSAGPGQGLLQYF
TRBJ1-1 | TRBV5-6 | . | TGTGCCAGCAGCTTGCCGGGTAGGACTGAAGCTTTCTTT | CASSLPGRTEAFF
TRBJ2-7 | TRBV11-2 | TRBD2 | TGTGCCAGCAGCAAAGGAGTAGGCGGGAGGGCGTTCGAGCAGTACTTC | CASSKGVGGRAFEQYF
TRBJ2-7 | TRBV6-5 | . | TGTGCCAGCAATAAACCCGGGACTCTCTACGAGCAGTACTTC | CASNKPGTLYEQYF
TRBJ2-7 | TRBV4-3 | . | TGCGCCAGCAGCCGGAGGCTGGGCTACGAGCAGTACTTC | CASSRRLGYEQYF
TRBJ2-3 | TRBV7-2 | TRBD2 | TGTGCCAGCAGCTTGACTAGCGGGCGCACAGATACGCAGTATTTT | CASSLTSGRTDTQYF
TRBJ1-1 | TRBV10-2 | TRBD1 | TGCGCCAGCACCGACAGGGGGCCGGGCACTGAAGCTTTCTTT | CASTDRGPGTEAFF
TRBJ2-3 | TRBV5-4 | . | TGTGCCAGCAGCCGAAGCGTGGGTATCACAGATACGCAGTATTTT | CASSRSVGITDTQYF
TRBJ2-1 | TRBV11-3 | TRBD2 | TGTGCCAGCAGCTTACGACTAGCGGGAGGGAAGAATGAGCAGTTCTTC | CASSLRLAGGKNEQFF
TRBJ2-3 | TRBV4-3 | TRBD2 | TGCGCCAGCAGCCAAGGCCCCCCTAGACTAGCGGGAGCAAGAGATACGCAGTATTTT | CASSQGPPRLAGARDTQYF
TRBJ1-1 | TRBV11-1 | . | TGTGCCAGCAGCGACCGACCTGGGAGTTGGAACACTGAAGCTTTCTTT | CASSDRPGSWNTEAFF
TRBJ2-1 | TRBV11-2 | TRBD2 | TGTGCCAGCGTTGTTTCGGGGGGGCGAAATCAGTACAATGAGCAGTTCTTC | CASVVSGGRNQYNEQFF